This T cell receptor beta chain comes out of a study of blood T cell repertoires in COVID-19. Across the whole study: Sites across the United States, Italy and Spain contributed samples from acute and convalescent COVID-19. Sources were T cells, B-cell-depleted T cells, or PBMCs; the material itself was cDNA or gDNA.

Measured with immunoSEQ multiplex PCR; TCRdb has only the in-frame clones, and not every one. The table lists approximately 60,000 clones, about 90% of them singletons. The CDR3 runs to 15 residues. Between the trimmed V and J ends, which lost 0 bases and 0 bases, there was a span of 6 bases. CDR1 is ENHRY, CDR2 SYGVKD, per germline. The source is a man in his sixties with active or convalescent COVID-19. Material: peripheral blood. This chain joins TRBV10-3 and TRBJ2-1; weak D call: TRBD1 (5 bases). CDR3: CAISESQGSYNEQFF. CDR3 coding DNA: TGTGCCATCAGTGAGTCGCAGGGCTCCTACAATGAGCAGTTCTTC.